The source of this T cell receptor (beta chain) is a study of PD-1 blockade in classical Hodgkin lymphoma (TCRdb year 2020). About the study as a whole: Nivolumab dosing was 3 mg/kg intravenously every 2 weeks, continuing until either disease progression or unacceptable toxicity. The study used CyTOF and TCR beta sequencing to define a peripheral blood immune signature of response to PD-1 blockade in classical Hodgkin lymphoma. The paper's findings and limits, for the study overall: Newly diagnosed patients were reported to have lower baseline TCR diversity than healthy donors, and relapsed/refractory patients were reported to have lower baseline TCR diversity still. The study covered only a single clinical trial cohort, and the causes of the repertoire differences, possibly disease activity or prior therapy, were still not defined. A significant rise by C4D1 was seen in CD4+ but not CD8+ TCR diversity (p=0.0027 vs p=0.16), with the rise being most apparent in complete responders (p=0.02). Among trial patients, those achieving complete response had baseline diversity similar to that of newly diagnosed patients, while diversity was significantly lower in partial responders and progressors. Diversity was lower in patients who began nivolumab less than 1 year after ASCT, so these patients were left out of later analyses to avoid confounding by immune reconstitution.

The Qiagen DNeasy kit was used to extract genomic DNA from unsorted PBMCs and from the negatively selected CD4+ and CD8+ fractions. TCR beta CDR3 regions were subjected to amplification by immunoSEQ multiplex PCR with primers that anneal to V and J segments. Amplification bias was minimized using a synthetic immune receptor repertoire, and residual bias was removed computationally after sequencing. On the authors' methods: Repertoire diversity was quantified as the Shannon entropy index using custom Python scripts. Unsorted, CD4+ and CD8+ repertoires were analyzed separately, except for combined analyses in which CD4+ and CD8+ sequences were merged in silico. A clone counted as expanded when the clone's frequency after treatment rose at least 2-fold relative to C1D1, and clones undetected at baseline were given a pseudocount of 0.5. Singleton clones were defined as clones with 0 or 1 copy at C1D1, and non-singleton clones were defined as clones with 2 or more copies. By matching protein sequences in sorted samples from the same patient, clones expanded in unsorted samples were annotated as CD4+, CD8+ or unknown. Wilcoxon tests were applied to paired samples to test diversity changes from C1D1 to C4D1. The table comes from immuneACCESS by way of TCRdb, which keeps in-frame sequences with V and J called. Part of the clones is missing from these tables; in studies checked, under half for an unresolved V gene and the rest for unknown reasons. V, J and clone size are taken as reported in that table, and D and trimming were inferred from the DNA itself. This sample has 100,000 to 130,000 clones in its table, and 89% of those were observed once. The ten largest clones add up to about 20% of the sample.

This clone was picked up one time. What antigen it recognizes has not been identified. No base quality information exists; no much larger clone differs at one position. What this sample's time point label stands for: cycle 2 day 1 (C2D1) of nivolumab. Every trial patient had relapsed following autologous stem cell transplantation, and prior brentuximab vedotin exposure was what differed among cohorts A, B and C. The trial cohort comprised roughly 50 patients with relapsed/refractory classical Hodgkin lymphoma whose best overall responses were complete response, partial response or progressive disease. Single-agent nivolumab was administered to trial patients in the multi-cohort phase II CheckMate 205 trial. An independent review committee assessed best overall response by applying the 2007 International Working Group response criteria. PBMCs from the trial were collected at three points: immediately before nivolumab initiation (C1D1), and during therapy at cycle 2 day 1 and cycle 4 day 1. Peripheral blood was collected in 8 mL Vacutainer Cell Preparation Tubes, from which PBMCs were isolated by centrifugation and then cryopreserved.

The TCR was taken from a human donor with classical Hodgkin lymphoma. The specimen was peripheral blood mononuclear cells (PBMCs), collected before the second cycle of nivolumab.

The DNA reads as follows: TGTGCCACCACGTTGGCTAGCGGGAGAAAAGGTGGGGACACAGATACGCAGTATTTT. It encodes CATTLASGRKGGDTDTQYF. The receptor chain draws on TRBV4-2 and TRBJ2-3, and TRBD2 aligns with 10 junction nucleotides. Germline trimming: 10 bases from V, 2 bases from J; junction bases outside gene matches: 21. CDR1 and CDR2, looked up from the germline V gene, are LGHNA and YNFKEQ. The CDR3 goes from the cysteine to the phenylalanine over 19 residues. This entry keeps only the CDR3 DNA: 57 bases, framed from base 1.